The next 32 T cell receptor beta chains were all read from a single sample in a study of blood T cell repertoires in COVID-19. Some clones are missing from TCRdb's copy, which holds only in-frame ones; the method was immunoSEQ multiplex PCR. This table holds about 480,000 clones, 87% found once. The material sequenced was PBMCs or T cells enriched from blood (not recorded which). The receptors here all came from a woman younger than 30 with acute COVID-19.

The rearrangement links TRBV21-1 to TRBJ1-5. TRBV21-1 is shown as a pseudogene. The CDR3 extends over 15 amino acids. The CDR3 region has the DNA TGTGCCAGCCTAATCGAGCAAATTCTCAATCAGCCCCAGCATTTT. Translation: CASLIEQILNQPQHF.

The rearrangement uses TRBV9 and TRBJ2-5; 14 nucleotides align to TRBD2. CDR3 length equals 18 residues. Germline trimming cut 3 bases from V and 2 bases from J; bases unmatched to any gene: 9. Per the germline V gene, CDR1 is SGDLS and CDR2 is YYNGEE. CDR3 in amino acids: CASSAGTSGGFTQETQYF. In nucleotides, the CDR3 is TGTGCCAGCAGCGCCGGGACTAGCGGGGGATTCACTCAAGAGACCCAGTACTTC.

V usage is TRBV3-1 (or the pseudogene TRBV3-2) and J usage is TRBJ2-7, with a possible D match to TRBD1 (6 bases). The CDR3 spans 15 residues. Germline V lookup: CDR1 LGHDT, CDR2 YNNKEL (reference sequence). V lost 1 base, J lost 0 bases, and 10 bases lay in between. CDR3 sequence (DNA): TGTGCCAGCAGCCAAGCGGCAGGGGCCTCCTACGAGCAGTACTTC. This sequence encodes CASSQAAGASYEQYF.

The rearrangement uses TRBV3-1 (or the pseudogene TRBV3-2) and TRBJ1-5, with D possibly being TRBD1 (6 bases). The CDR3 consists of 15 residues. Germline-derived CDR1 and CDR2 are LGHDT and YNNKEL (reference sequence). Trimming took 2 bases from V and 4 from J, leaving 12 bases between them. The CDR3 spells CASSQTGIGNQPQHF. DNA of the CDR3: TGTGCCAGCAGCCAAACAGGGATTGGAAATCAGCCCCAGCATTTT.

This clone showed up just once. V gene TRBV28 combines with J gene TRBJ2-7; 7 nucleotides agree with TRBD1. The CDR3 loop spans 12 amino acids. The trim removed 6 bases at V and 3 bases at J, leaving 2 bases unmatched. Germline V lookup: CDR1 MDHEN, CDR2 SYDVKM. For the CDR3, the DNA is TGTGCCAGCAGCGGGACAGACTACGAGCAGTACTTC. Translation: CASSGTDYEQYF.

The chain is built from TRBV2 and TRBJ2-7; tentatively, D is TRBD2 (6 bases). This CDR3 contains 13 residues. Trimming left V 6 bases short and J 0 bases short, with 9 bases between. Germline-derived CDR1 and CDR2 are SNHLY and FYNNEI. The CDR3, as DNA: TGTGCCAGCAGGATGGACTACTCCTACGAGCAGTACTTC. Its translation: CASRMDYSYEQYF.

A single count supports this clone. The rearrangement links TRBV27 to TRBJ2-1; D is unclear. The CDR3 extends over 13 amino acids. V lost 5 bases to trimming and J lost 4 bases, with 9 bases between them. Germline V gene lookup returns CDR1 MNHEY and CDR2 SMNVEV (reference sequence). CDR3 residues: CASSGSGYNEQFF. The CDR3 nucleotides are TGTGCCAGCAGTGGGTCAGGTTACAATGAGCAGTTCTTC.

The chain couples TRBV10-3 to TRBJ2-1; TRBD2 agrees at 8 bases. Germline V gene lookup returns CDR1 ENHRY and CDR2 SYGVKD. Unmatched junction bases numbered 9, after V lost 3 bases and J lost 8 bases. The CDR3 is 15 amino acids. The CDR3: CAISDSRTSMDEQFF. In DNA, the CDR3 is TGTGCCATCAGTGACTCTCGGACTAGCATGGATGAGCAGTTCTTC.

This rearrangement joins TRBV28 to TRBJ1-2; the D gene is possibly TRBD1 (6 bases). Trimming shortened V by 6 bases and J by 8 bases, and 16 bases separated the two germline ends. CDR1 and CDR2 from the germline V gene are MDHEN and SYDVKM. There are 13 residues in the CDR3. CDR3 nucleotides: TGTGCCAGCAGCCCCGCGGGGGCTTCGGGCTACACCTTC. Protein: CASSPAGASGYTF.

Worth noting for this clone: Germline is not matched at one junction end, which may reflect a read error. The V and J genes are TRBV7-9 and TRBJ1-1; 9 nucleotides agree with TRBD1. The CDR3 contains 19 residues. CDR1 SEHNR and CDR2 FQNEAQ come from the germline V gene (reference sequence). In nucleotides, the CDR3 is TGTGCCAGCAGCTTAAAGTTGCCCCCGACCGGGACAGGGAACATTGAAGCTTTCTTT. It specifies CASSLKLPPTGTGNIEAFF. Drawing the rest from reference TRBV7-9 and TRBJ1-1, the complete variable domain is DTGVSQNPRHKITKRGQNVTFRCDPISEHNRLYWYRQTLGQGPEFLTYFQNEAQLEKSRLLSDRFSAERPKGSFSTLEIQRTEQGDSAMYLCASSLKLPPTGTGNIEAFFGQGTRLTVV.

The chain recombines TRBV14 with TRBJ1-1; possibly TRBD1 for D (6 bases). Looked up from germline, CDR1 is SGHDN and CDR2 is FVKESK. Trimming shortened V by 0 bases and J by 11 bases, and 19 bases separated the two germline ends. The CDR3 spans 15 residues. The chain's CDR3 is CASSQDLGRPGEAFF. DNA for the CDR3: TGTGCCAGCAGCCAAGATCTAGGCCGCCCAGGGGAGGCTTTCTTT.

The CDR3 loop reads CASSLKTGSGANVLTF. Written as DNA, the CDR3 is TGCGCCAGCAGCTTAAAGACAGGGTCTGGGGCCAACGTCCTGACTTTC. J is TRBJ2-6 and V is TRBV5-1; 7 nucleotides match TRBD1. V gave up 2 bases and J gave up 1 base; unmatched junction bases: 3. Per the germline V gene, CDR1 is SGHRS and CDR2 is YFSETQ. The CDR3 extends over 16 amino acids. The variable domain in full, with the rest retrieved from reference TRBV5-1 and TRBJ2-6, is KAGVTQTPRYLIKTRGQQVTLSCSPISGHRSVSWYQQTPGQGLQFLFEYFSETQRNKGNFPGRFSGRQFSNSRSEMNVSTLELGDSALYLCASSLKTGSGANVLTFGAGSRLTVL.

V gene TRBV2 combines with J gene TRBJ2-5; 8 positions agree with TRBD1. The CDR3 consists of 16 residues. Germline-derived CDR1 and CDR2 are SNHLY and FYNNEI. Losses at the gene ends were 3 bases for V and 7 bases for J; bases not matched to a gene: 13. The DNA of the CDR3 is TGTGCCAGCAGTGACCCTCGGACAGGGAGTATTGGGACCCAGTACTTC. This encodes CASSDPRTGSIGTQYF.

This clone was recorded once. V gene TRBV28 combines with J gene TRBJ2-5; 11 bases align to TRBD2. The V and J ends lost 6 bases and 4 bases, in that order; junction bases with no gene match: 7. CDR1 MDHEN and CDR2 SYDVKM come from the germline V gene. This CDR3 contains 15 residues. CDR3 sequence reads: CASSPLAGEAETQYF. DNA of the CDR3: TGTGCCAGCAGCCCACTAGCGGGAGAGGCAGAGACCCAGTACTTC.

J is TRBJ1-2 and V is TRBV9, with TRBD1 as a possible D gene (6 bases). The V end was cut by 0 bases, the J end by 0 bases, with 15 bases between. This CDR3 has 17 residues. In germline, CDR1 is SGDLS, CDR2 YYNGEE. The CDR3 nucleotides read TGTGCCAGCAGCGTAGGGGGCAGGGGTCTTGCTAACTATGGCTACACCTTC. Translated: CASSVGGRGLANYGYTF.

J is TRBJ2-3 and V is TRBV10-3; a weak D match, TRBD1 (6 bases). Germline V gene lookup returns CDR1 ENHRY and CDR2 SYGVKD. The length of the CDR3 is 13 residues. Trimming removed 6 bases at V and 6 bases at J, with 13 bases between. CDR3 nucleotides: TGTGCCATCAGGGAAGGGGGAACGGATACGCAGTATTTT. It is translated as CAIREGGTDTQYF.

This chain links TRBV12-3 or TRBV12-4 with TRBJ1-2; possible D gene TRBD1, 6 bases. This CDR3 has 13 amino acids. V was trimmed by 5 bases and J by 3 bases, leaving 10 bases between them. The DNA for the CDR3 is TGTGCCAGCAGTCAGGGACATTACTATGGCTACACCTTC. Protein product: CASSQGHYYGYTF.

The rearrangement links TRBV7-2 to TRBJ1-1, with D maybe TRBD1 (5 bases). This CDR3 region has 16 residues. Trimming shortened V by 0 bases and J by 3 bases, and 14 bases separated the two germline ends. From germline, CDR1 is SGHTA and CDR2 FQGNSA. This CDR3 is CASSLATVAGDTEAFF. CDR3 DNA sequence: TGTGCCAGCAGCTTAGCGACAGTAGCGGGGGACACTGAAGCTTTCTTT. The variable domain in full, completed from reference TRBV7-2 and TRBJ1-1, reads GAGVSQSPSNKVTEKGKDVELRCDPISGHTALYWYRQSLGQGLEFLIYFQGNSAPDKSGLPSDRFSAERTGGSVSTLTIQRTQQEDSAVYLCASSLATVAGDTEAFFGQGTRLTVV.

The chain couples TRBV3-1 (or the pseudogene TRBV3-2) to TRBJ1-3; D is unresolved. CDR3 size: 17 residues. Between the trimmed V and J ends, which lost 3 bases and 4 bases, there was a span of 19 bases. Per the germline V gene, CDR1 is LGHDT and CDR2 is YNNKEL (reference sequence). The CDR3 region has the DNA TGTGCCAGCAGCCACGCTCTAGGTCAGAGGTCGGGAAACACCATATATTTT. Translating it yields CASSHALGQRSGNTIYF.

CDR3 sequence (DNA): TGTGCCAGTCTCGGGACAGGGTTTGGGGAGCCCCAGCATTTT. It translates to CASLGTGFGEPQHF. The V gene is TRBV10-3, the J gene TRBJ1-5; 9 bases map to TRBD1. The CDR3 totals 14 residues. The J segment lost 8 bases and the V segment lost 10 bases, leaving 12 bases of the junction unmatched. Looked up from germline, CDR1 is ENHRY and CDR2 is SYGVKD.

This chain uses TRBV4-1 with TRBJ2-5; 10 bases fit TRBD1. Germline CDR1 MGHRA, CDR2 YSYEKL. The CDR3 is 16 residues long. V gave up 6 bases and J gave up 3 bases; unmatched junction bases: 10. The CDR3 DNA reads as TGCGCCAGCAGTGATCGGGACAGGGGAAACGAAGAGACCCAGTACTTC. Its protein product is CASSDRDRGNEETQYF.

The chain joins TRBV5-1 to TRBJ2-3; 7 nucleotides align to TRBD1. The V gene end was trimmed by 2 bases and the J gene end by 5 bases; junction bases not matched to a gene: 8. Germline V lookup: CDR1 SGHRS, CDR2 YFSETQ. The CDR3 is 15 amino acids. This CDR3 is CASSLGGSQGDTQYF. The CDR3 DNA reads TGCGCCAGCAGCTTAGGGGGCTCCCAGGGAGATACGCAGTATTTT.

J is TRBJ1-6 and V is TRBV9; D perhaps matches TRBD1 (6 bases). Germline V lookup: CDR1 SGDLS, CDR2 YYNGEE. Trimming removed 4 bases at V and 9 bases at J, with 20 bases between. This CDR3 has 16 amino acids. The CDR3 region has the DNA TGTGCCAGCAGCCTCACGACAGGTCACTCTATTTCACCCCTCCACTTT. Translated, it gives CASSLTTGHSISPLHF.

V and J are TRBV4-1 and TRBJ1-4; 8 nucleotides match TRBD1. This CDR3 has 16 amino acids. Germline V gene sequence: CDR1 MGHRA, CDR2 YSYEKL. J was trimmed by 8 bases and V by 3 bases; bases with no gene match: 11. The CDR3, as DNA: TGCGCCAGCAGCCATCGGACAGGGACTTCTCGGGAAAAACTGTTTTTT. It encodes CASSHRTGTSREKLFF.

This chain joins TRBV5-1 and TRBJ1-1, with D uncertain. The CDR3 spans 14 residues. CDR1 and CDR2 (germline): SGHRS, YFSETQ. V shed 2 bases and J shed 0 bases, with 8 bases lying between them. The CDR3 region is CASSFRRVNTEAFF. Here the CDR3 DNA reads TGCGCCAGCAGCTTCAGGAGGGTGAACACTGAAGCTTTCTTT.

The CDR3 DNA sequence: TGTGCCAGCAGCAACCGGGACAGGGCTCGGCCACCCCTCCACTTT. Translated: CASSNRDRARPPLHF. The rearrangement uses TRBV6-5 and TRBJ1-6, with 9 bases lining up with TRBD1. CDR3 size: 15 residues. The trim removed 6 bases at V and 11 bases at J, leaving 11 bases unmatched. Germline V gene data show CDR1 as MNHEY and CDR2 as SVGAGI.

V and J are TRBV9 and TRBJ2-1; TRBD2 is a possible D gene (5 bases). The germline V gene has CDR1 SGDLS and CDR2 YYNGEE. The CDR3 is 15 amino acids. Trimming removed 1 base at V and 3 bases at J, with 11 bases between. Here the CDR3 reads CASSVYGEIYNEQFF. The CDR3 DNA follows: TGTGCCAGCAGCGTATACGGGGAGATCTACAATGAGCAGTTCTTC.

This clone is a singleton in its sample. The DNA of the CDR3 is TGTGCCAGCAGCTTCGGGGGGCCTGGCTACACCTTC. The encoded protein is CASSFGGPGYTF. The chain combines TRBV12-1 with TRBJ1-2. TRBV12-1 is noted as a pseudogene. The length of the CDR3 is 12 residues.

The genes are TRBV20-1 and TRBJ1-1; the D gene is possibly TRBD1 (6 bases). The V gene lost 3 bases and the J gene lost 3 bases, with 17 bases spanning the gap. Germline values: CDR1 DFQATT, CDR2 SNEGSKA (reference sequence). This CDR3 region has 15 residues. The CDR3 loop is CSASRARGRDTEAFF. The CDR3 DNA reads TGCAGTGCTAGTCGGGCGAGGGGGAGGGACACTGAAGCTTTCTTT.

The V gene is TRBV7-2, the J gene TRBJ2-7, with 8 nucleotides matching TRBD2. CDR1 and CDR2 (germline): SGHTA, FQGNSA. The ends lost 5 bases at V and 7 bases at J; junction bases unmatched: 13. The CDR3 is 15 amino acids. In nucleotides, the CDR3 is TGTGCCAGCAGCAAGGTGCCTAGCGGGCACTGGGAGCAGTACTTC. It yields the protein CASSKVPSGHWEQYF.

The chain carries TRBV14 and TRBJ1-1; D unresolved. Germline CDR1 and CDR2: SGHDN and FVKESK. The germline V and J ends were trimmed by 4 bases and 1 base, with 7 bases remaining between them. This CDR3 comprises 13 residues. The CDR3 region has the DNA TGTGCCAGCAGCCGCGGAAGGAACACTGAAGCTTTCTTT. This translates into CASSRGRNTEAFF.

This rearrangement joins TRBV19 to TRBJ1-5; TRBD1 agrees at 8 bases. The CDR3 contains 15 residues. The J segment lost 2 bases and the V segment lost 5 bases, leaving 5 bases of the junction unmatched. Per the germline V gene, CDR1 is LNHDA and CDR2 is SQIVND (reference sequence). Here the CDR3 DNA reads TGTGCCAGTAGTTTTCGGGACAGGTGCAATCAGCCCCAGCATTTT. As protein: CASSFRDRCNQPQHF.